This TCR beta chain was identified in a study of T cell responses to AZD1222 COVID-19 vaccine. Regarding the study as a whole: Baseline seropositivity characterized only a handful of AZD1222 recipients. Increased Spike-specific TCR breadth and depth were observed after two AZD1222 doses.

The CDR3 consists of 16 residues. Between the trimmed V and J ends, which lost 6 bases and 1 base, there was a span of 16 bases. CDR1 and CDR2 (germline): MNHNY, SVGAGI (reference sequence). Measured with immunoSEQ multiplex PCR; TCRdb has only the in-frame clones, and not every one. The data contain under 200,000 clones, 70% to 90% of them singletons. Concerning this clone itself: The antigen is unknown.

The chain is built from TRBV6-6 and TRBJ1-5, with D possibly being TRBD1 (5 bases). The TCR was taken from an adult who received the AZD1222 COVID-19 vaccine. Source: peripheral blood, taken 28 days after the second AZD1222 dose. The CDR3 DNA follows: TGTGCCAGCAGGCCGGGACTGGGTAGGAGCAATCAGCCCCAGCATTTT. Protein sequence: CASRPGLGRSNQPQHF.